A single sample gave rise to the 24 T cell receptor beta chains below, sequenced in a study of T cells in Graves' hyperthyroidism and ophthalmopathy. Regions amplified from RNA transcripts were the TCR beta CDR3 regions. RT-PCR in the first round (using the HTBI primer set) targeted the TCR CDR3. TCRdb reanalysed the multiplex PCR reads using MiXCR and keeps one entry per CDR3 protein. The table includes 400,000 to 500,000 distinct CDR3 sequences, under 15% detected once. The sequenced sample consisted of blood. The receptors were sampled from a young man with Graves' ophthalmopathy.

Note on this clonotype: Just one base apart from a much larger clone, this may be a read error. The missing conserved phenylalanine or tryptophan at the end of this CDR3 makes a read error likely. The rearrangement links TRBV12-3 or TRBV12-4 to TRBJ1-2, with D possibly TRBD1 on 6 matching bases. Trimming cost V 5 bases and J 6 bases, with 13 bases left between them. CDR3 size: 13 residues. The CDR3: CASSPRGMHGYTL. In nucleotides, the CDR3 is TGTGCCAGCAGTCCCAGGGGAATGCATGGCTACACCCTC.

The chain is built from TRBV19 and TRBJ1-5; D gene uncertain. The CDR3 has 16 amino acids. The germline CDR1 and CDR2 sequences are LNHDA and SQIVND (reference sequence). V was clipped by 3 bases and J by 3 bases, with 15 bases between them. Here the CDR3 reads CASSIPREPDNQPQHF. CDR3 bases: TGTGCCAGTAGTATTCCGAGGGAGCCGGACAATCAGCCCCAGCATTTT.

This clonotype has at least ten counts. The chain is built from TRBV5-1 and TRBJ2-7; TRBD2 is a possible D gene (6 bases). This CDR3 comprises 14 residues. Germline CDR1 and CDR2: SGHRS and YFSETQ. The ends were cut back, 4 bases at V and 3 bases at J, with 14 bases in the middle. This CDR3 is CASSPRLRDYEQYF. The CDR3 DNA follows: TGCGCCAGCAGCCCGAGGTTGCGGGACTACGAGCAGTACTTC.

The sample holds many counts of this clonotype. The chain combines TRBV9 with TRBJ2-5; D may correspond to TRBD1 or TRBD2 (6 bases each). The length of the CDR3 is 13 residues. Germline V gene sequence: CDR1 SGDLS, CDR2 YYNGEE. The V gene lost 3 bases and the J gene lost 4 bases, with 10 bases spanning the gap. The CDR3 spells CASSEGGPETQYF. Written as DNA, the CDR3 is TGTGCCAGCAGCGAGGGGGGCCCAGAGACCCAGTACTTC.

In the case of this clonotype: A read error may be the cause here, since a much bigger clone is one base away. The V gene is TRBV12-3 or TRBV12-4, the J gene TRBJ1-2; D is undetermined. This CDR3 contains 12 residues. V was clipped by 8 bases and J by 7 bases, with 14 bases between them. The CDR3 region has the DNA TGTGCCAGCTCTCCGGTTCCTTGTGGCTACACCTTC. Protein: CASSPVPCGYTF.

The V gene is TRBV20-1, the J gene TRBJ1-5; 8 bases line up with TRBD1. The germline gives CDR1 DFQATT, CDR2 SNEGSKA (reference sequence). The CDR3 totals 13 residues. The J segment lost 6 bases and the V segment lost 6 bases, leaving 7 bases of the junction unmatched. The CDR3 DNA reads TGCAGTGCCGCTGGGACAGGCAGTCAGCCCCAGCATTTT. Translated, it gives CSAAGTGSQPQHF.

This clonotype was recorded at least ten times. V is TRBV4-1 and J is TRBJ2-3, with TRBD2 matching over 10 bases. From germline, CDR1 is MGHRA and CDR2 YSYEKL. After removal of 5 bases from V and 6 bases from J, the junction contained 5 bases not matched to a gene. This CDR3 has 14 residues. CDR3 bases: TGCGCCAGCAGCAAGGGACTAGCGATGGATACGCAGTATTTT. Amino acids: CASSKGLAMDTQYF.

This clonotype has a count of ten or more. The chain couples TRBV6-1 to TRBJ1-2; no clear D gene. The ends were cut back, 5 bases at V and 8 bases at J, with 18 bases in the middle. The CDR3 is made up of 14 amino acids. Germline loops: CDR1 MNHNS, CDR2 SASEGT. In DNA, the CDR3 is TGTGCCAGCAGTTACAGATCCAGGCGTACCGGCTACACCTTC. Amino acids: CASSYRSRRTGYTF.

This clonotype was picked up many times. The rearrangement links TRBV27 to TRBJ2-3; 11 positions agree with TRBD2. J was trimmed by 3 bases and V by 6 bases; bases with no gene match: 11. The CDR3 length is 17 residues. Germline V gene lookup returns CDR1 MNHEY and CDR2 SMNVEV (reference sequence). CDR3 sequence reads: CASRTDIGTSGTDTQYF. The CDR3 DNA reads TGTGCCAGCAGAACGGATATCGGGACTAGCGGTACAGATACGCAGTATTTT.

This chain uses TRBV18 with TRBJ1-1; D remains unclear. The CDR3 covers 13 residues. From germline, CDR1 is KGHSH and CDR2 LQKENI. The ends were cut back, 2 bases at V and 1 base at J, with 5 bases in the middle. The CDR3 loop is CASSPNWNTEAFF. CDR3 DNA: TGTGCCAGCTCACCAAACTGGAACACTGAAGCTTTCTTT.

The chain links TRBV29-1 to TRBJ1-5, with D uncertain. Germline V gene data show CDR1 as SQVTM and CDR2 as ANQGSEA. The CDR3 covers 14 residues. Trimming took 4 bases from V and 0 from J, leaving 10 bases between them. The CDR3 nucleotides are TGCAGCGTTGTGTTAGCAGATAGCAATCAGCCCCAGCATTTT. Protein: CSVVLADSNQPQHF.

This clonotype was counted many times. The chain carries TRBV29-1 and TRBJ1-2; 9 nucleotides line up with TRBD1. Germline CDR1 reads SQVTM; CDR2 reads ANQGSEA. J gave up 5 bases and V 3 bases, and 7 bases lay outside the gene matches. The CDR3 covers 14 residues. The CDR3 DNA sequence: TGCAGCGTTGATACGGGACAGGGTGTGTATGGCTACACCTTC. Its protein product is CSVDTGQGVYGYTF.

This clonotype was counted ten times or more. V usage is TRBV30 and J usage is TRBJ2-2; D uncertain. The CDR3 is 13 amino acids. Trimming left V 0 bases short and J 6 bases short, with 8 bases between. Germline V CDR1 and CDR2: GTSNPN, SVGIG (reference sequence). DNA for the CDR3: TGTGCCTGGAGTGTCATGGACCCCGGGGAGCTGTTTTTT. It encodes CAWSVMDPGELFF.

This clonotype was recorded many times. V is TRBV5-1 and J is TRBJ1-1, with TRBD1 matching over 11 bases. Trimming took 4 bases from V and 3 from J; bases not matched to a gene: 11. The germline V gene encodes CDR1 SGHRS and CDR2 YFSETQ. There are 17 residues in the CDR3. DNA of the CDR3: TGCGCCAGCAGCCGCAGGACAGGGGGCGCGGGGGACACTGAAGCTTTCTTT. This sequence encodes CASSRRTGGAGDTEAFF. Complete variable domain (other parts from reference TRBV5-1 and TRBJ1-1): KAGVTQTPRYLIKTRGQQVTLSCSPISGHRSVSWYQQTPGQGLQFLFEYFSETQRNKGNFPGRFSGRQFSNSRSEMNVSTLELGDSALYLCASSRRTGGAGDTEAFFGQGTRLTVV.

This clonotype came up many times. The V and J genes are TRBV6-1 and TRBJ2-5; 9 bases are shared with TRBD1. Germline V gene data show CDR1 as MNHNS and CDR2 as SASEGT. The junction had 3 bases not matched to a gene; V was cut back by 6 bases and J by 1 base. The CDR3 covers 14 residues. The CDR3: CASSRDRAQETQYF. The CDR3 DNA follows: TGTGCCAGCAGCCGGGACAGGGCCCAAGAGACCCAGTACTTC.

This clonotype came up many times. This chain uses TRBV2 with TRBJ1-6; D perhaps matches TRBD1 (5 bases). V gave up 5 bases and J gave up 8 bases, with 10 bases separating them. Germline V gene sequence: CDR1 SNHLY, CDR2 FYNNEI. The CDR3 totals 13 residues. The CDR3 protein is CASSRGRDSPLHF. In DNA, the CDR3 is TGTGCCAGCAGTCGGGGGAGGGATTCACCCCTCCACTTT. Together with reference TRBV2 and TRBJ1-6, the CDR3 gives the full variable domain: EPEVTQTPSHQVTQMGQEVILRCVPISNHLYFYWYRQILGQKVEFLVSFYNNEISEKSEIFDDQFSVERPDGSNFTLKIRSTKLEDSAMYFCASSRGRDSPLHFGNGTRLTVT.

This clonotype was seen a handful of times. The CDR3 nucleotides read TGCAGCGTTGAAAGTAGCCCAGATACGCAGTATTTT. Translating it yields CSVESSPDTQYF. The chain has TRBV29-1 and TRBJ2-3; D gene unclear. Trimming stripped 2 bases from V and 4 bases from J, with 7 bases between. Per the germline V gene, CDR1 is SQVTM and CDR2 is ANQGSEA. The CDR3 is 12 amino acids.

This sequence joins TRBV27 and TRBJ2-7; no reliable D call. The CDR3 is 12 amino acids. CDR1 and CDR2 from the germline V gene are MNHEY and SMNVEV (reference sequence). Trimming cost V 7 bases and J 4 bases, with 11 bases left between them. The CDR3 protein is CASTLPGYEQYF. The CDR3 DNA follows: TGTGCCAGCACCCTACCGGGTTACGAGCAGTACTTC.

This clonotype was detected ten times or more. The chain recombines TRBV5-1 with TRBJ2-1; 12 nucleotides line up with TRBD1. V shed 5 bases, J shed 8 bases, and the junction held 8 bases outside the gene matches. CDR1 is SGHRS and CDR2 is YFSETQ in the germline V gene. The CDR3 sequence is 15 residues long. The CDR3 sequence is CASSEWDRGLDEQFF. CDR3 nucleotides: TGCGCCAGCAGTGAGTGGGACAGGGGGCTAGATGAGCAGTTCTTC.

This chain links TRBV3-1 with TRBJ1-3, with 8 bases matching TRBD1. Germline-derived CDR1 and CDR2 are LGHDT and YNNKEL (reference sequence). The CDR3 contains 16 residues. The trim removed 7 bases at V and 3 bases at J, leaving 11 bases unmatched. The CDR3 sequence is CASTLTGAEGGNTIYF. DNA of the CDR3: TGTGCCAGCACCTTGACAGGGGCCGAAGGTGGAAACACCATATATTTT.

The table lists this clonotype with many counts. CDR3 residues: CASSLAGTSGSSETQYF. The DNA of the CDR3 is TGTGCCAGCAGCTTAGCGGGGACTAGCGGGAGTAGTGAGACCCAGTACTTC. The chain has TRBV7-8 and TRBJ2-5; 14 bases agree with TRBD2. The CDR3 sequence is 17 residues long. Trimming cost V 0 bases and J 5 bases; bases outside gene matches: 5. CDR1 and CDR2 from the germline V gene are SGHVS and FQNEAQ.

This chain joins TRBV19 and TRBJ2-7; D may be TRBD2 (5 bases). The ends were cut back, 3 bases at V and 5 bases at J, with 14 bases in the middle. CDR1 is LNHDA and CDR2 is SQIVND in the germline V gene (reference sequence). The CDR3 contains 14 residues. The CDR3 region has the DNA TGTGCCAGTAGTATCGGGAAAAGGGTCGACGAGCAGTACTTC. Its protein product is CASSIGKRVDEQYF.

This clonotype was observed at least ten times. The genes are TRBV5-8 and TRBJ2-5; TRBD1 might be the D (5 bases). This CDR3 is built from 15 residues. Germline V CDR1 and CDR2: SGHTS, YDEGEE. V lost 2 bases and J lost 1, with 12 bases in between. CDR3 nucleotide sequence: TGTGCCAGCAGCTTCGGACAAACCCTCCAAGAGACCCAGTACTTC. It is translated as CASSFGQTLQETQYF.

This clonotype was recorded at least ten times. The rearrangement links TRBV7-9 to TRBJ1-2; no definite D call. The V end was cut by 3 bases, the J end by 8 bases, with 19 bases between. The CDR3 covers 15 residues. Germline V gene data show CDR1 as SEHNR and CDR2 as FQNEAQ (reference sequence). As DNA, the CDR3 is TGTGCCAGCAGCTTTATAAGCCCCCAGGTATTAGGCTACACCTTC. This translates into CASSFISPQVLGYTF.